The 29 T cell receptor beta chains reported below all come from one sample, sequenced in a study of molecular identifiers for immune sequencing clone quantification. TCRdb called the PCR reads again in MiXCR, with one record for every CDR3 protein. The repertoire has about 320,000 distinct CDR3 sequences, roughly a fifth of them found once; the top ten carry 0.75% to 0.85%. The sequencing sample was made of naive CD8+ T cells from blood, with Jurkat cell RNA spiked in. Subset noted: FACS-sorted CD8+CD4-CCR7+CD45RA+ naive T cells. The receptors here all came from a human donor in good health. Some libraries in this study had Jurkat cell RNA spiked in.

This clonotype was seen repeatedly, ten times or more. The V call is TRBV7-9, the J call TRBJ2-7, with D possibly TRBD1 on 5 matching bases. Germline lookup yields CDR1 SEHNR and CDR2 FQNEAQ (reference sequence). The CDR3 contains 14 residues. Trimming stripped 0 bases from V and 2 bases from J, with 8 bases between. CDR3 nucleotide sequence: TGTGCCAGCAGCTTAGCGGCAGGGACCTACGAGCAGTACTTC. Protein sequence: CASSLAAGTYEQYF.

CDR3 sequence: CASSFRLAVGADTQYF. CDR3 bases: TGTGCCAGCAGTTTCCGACTAGCGGTTGGCGCAGATACGCAGTATTTT. J is TRBJ2-3 and V is TRBV27; 9 bases line up with TRBD2. Looked up from germline, CDR1 is MNHEY and CDR2 is SMNVEV (reference sequence). The CDR3 runs to 16 residues. The trim removed 3 bases at V and 4 bases at J, leaving 8 bases unmatched.

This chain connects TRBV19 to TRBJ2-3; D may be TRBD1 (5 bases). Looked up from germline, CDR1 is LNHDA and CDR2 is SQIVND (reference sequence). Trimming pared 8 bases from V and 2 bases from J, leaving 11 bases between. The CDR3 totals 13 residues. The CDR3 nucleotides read TGTGCCAGTGCCCAGGGTTCCACAGATACGCAGTATTTT. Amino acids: CASAQGSTDTQYF.

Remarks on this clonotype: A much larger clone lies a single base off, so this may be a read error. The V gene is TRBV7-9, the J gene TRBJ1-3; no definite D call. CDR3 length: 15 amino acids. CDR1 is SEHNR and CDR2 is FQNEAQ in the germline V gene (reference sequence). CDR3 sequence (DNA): TGTGCCAGCGCCGGACGGGCAACCTCTGGAAACGCCATATATTTT. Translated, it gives CASAGRATSGNAIYF.

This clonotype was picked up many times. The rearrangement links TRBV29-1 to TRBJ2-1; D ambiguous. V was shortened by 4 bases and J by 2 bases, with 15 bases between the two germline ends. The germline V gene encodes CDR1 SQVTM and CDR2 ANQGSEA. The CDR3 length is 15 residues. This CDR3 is CSVVGPIAPYNEQFF. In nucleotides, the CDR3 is TGCAGCGTTGTAGGTCCTATAGCACCCTACAATGAGCAGTTCTTC.

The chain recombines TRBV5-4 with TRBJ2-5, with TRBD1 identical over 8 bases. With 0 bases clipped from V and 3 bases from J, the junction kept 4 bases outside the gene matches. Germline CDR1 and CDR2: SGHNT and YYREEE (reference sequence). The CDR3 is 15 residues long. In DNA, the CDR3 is TGTGCCAGCAGCTTGGATGTGACAGGGGAAGAGACCCAGTACTTC. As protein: CASSLDVTGEETQYF.

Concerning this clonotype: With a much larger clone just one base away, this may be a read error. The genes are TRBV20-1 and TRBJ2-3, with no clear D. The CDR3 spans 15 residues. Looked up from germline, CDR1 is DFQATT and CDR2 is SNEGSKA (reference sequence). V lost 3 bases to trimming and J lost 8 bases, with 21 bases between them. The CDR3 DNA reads TGCAGTGCTAGGGGTAGGCGAGGAGTTGCAGGTACGCAGTATTTT. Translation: CSARGRRGVAGTQYF.

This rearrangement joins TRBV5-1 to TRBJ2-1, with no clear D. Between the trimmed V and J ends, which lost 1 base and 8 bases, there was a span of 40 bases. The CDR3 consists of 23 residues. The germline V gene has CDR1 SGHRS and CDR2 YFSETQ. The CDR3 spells CASSLPLHQVVRTSPAKVDEQFF. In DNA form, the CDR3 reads TGCGCCAGCAGCTTGCCCTTGCACCAGGTCGTTAGAACATCTCCCGCGAAGGTAGATGAGCAGTTCTTC.

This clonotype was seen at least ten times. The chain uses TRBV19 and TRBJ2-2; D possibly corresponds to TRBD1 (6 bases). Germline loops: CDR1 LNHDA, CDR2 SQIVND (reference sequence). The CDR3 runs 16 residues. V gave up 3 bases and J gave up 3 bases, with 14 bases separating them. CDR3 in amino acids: CASSMFQGQDTGELFF. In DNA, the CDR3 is TGTGCCAGTAGTATGTTCCAGGGGCAGGACACCGGGGAGCTGTTTTTT.

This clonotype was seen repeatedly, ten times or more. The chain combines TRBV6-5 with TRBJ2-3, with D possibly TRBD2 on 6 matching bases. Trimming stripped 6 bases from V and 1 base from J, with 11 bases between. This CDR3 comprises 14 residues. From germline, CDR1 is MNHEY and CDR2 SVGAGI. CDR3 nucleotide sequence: TGTGCCAGCAGCAAGTTAGCGGGCACAGATACGCAGTATTTT. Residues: CASSKLAGTDTQYF.

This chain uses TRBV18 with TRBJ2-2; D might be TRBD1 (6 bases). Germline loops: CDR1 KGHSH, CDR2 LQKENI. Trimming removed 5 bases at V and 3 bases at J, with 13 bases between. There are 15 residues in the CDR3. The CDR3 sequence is CASSDGTYHTGELFF. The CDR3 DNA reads TGTGCCAGCTCAGATGGGACATACCACACCGGGGAGCTGTTTTTT.

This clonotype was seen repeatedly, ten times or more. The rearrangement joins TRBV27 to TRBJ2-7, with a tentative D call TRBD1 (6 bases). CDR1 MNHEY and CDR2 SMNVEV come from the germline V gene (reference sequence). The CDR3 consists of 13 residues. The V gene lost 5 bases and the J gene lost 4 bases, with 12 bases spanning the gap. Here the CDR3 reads CASSPNQGYEQYF. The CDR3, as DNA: TGTGCCAGCAGTCCAAACCAGGGGTACGAGCAGTACTTC.

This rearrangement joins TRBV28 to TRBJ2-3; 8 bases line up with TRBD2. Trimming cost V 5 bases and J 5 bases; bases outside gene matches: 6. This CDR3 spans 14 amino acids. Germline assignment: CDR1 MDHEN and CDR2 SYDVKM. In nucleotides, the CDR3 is TGTGCCAGCAGTATGTCTAGCGGGTTAGATACGCAGTATTTT. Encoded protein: CASSMSSGLDTQYF.

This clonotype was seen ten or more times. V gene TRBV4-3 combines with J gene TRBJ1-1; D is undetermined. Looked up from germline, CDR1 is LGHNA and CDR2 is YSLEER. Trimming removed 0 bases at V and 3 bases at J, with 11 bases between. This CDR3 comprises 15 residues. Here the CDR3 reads CASSQDEYGYTEAFF. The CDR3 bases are TGCGCCAGCAGCCAAGACGAGTACGGATACACTGAAGCTTTCTTT.

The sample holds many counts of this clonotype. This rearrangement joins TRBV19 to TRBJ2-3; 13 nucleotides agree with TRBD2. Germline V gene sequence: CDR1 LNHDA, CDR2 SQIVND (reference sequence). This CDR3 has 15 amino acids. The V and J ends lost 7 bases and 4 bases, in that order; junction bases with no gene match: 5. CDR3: CASTRTSGSSDTQYF. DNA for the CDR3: TGTGCCAGTACCCGGACTAGCGGGAGTTCAGATACGCAGTATTTT.

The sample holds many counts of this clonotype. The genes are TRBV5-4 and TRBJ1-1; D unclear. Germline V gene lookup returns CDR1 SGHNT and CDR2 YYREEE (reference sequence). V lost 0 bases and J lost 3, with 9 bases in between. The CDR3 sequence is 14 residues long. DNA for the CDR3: TGTGCCAGCAGCTTGGAATTGCGGGACACTGAAGCTTTCTTT. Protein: CASSLELRDTEAFF.

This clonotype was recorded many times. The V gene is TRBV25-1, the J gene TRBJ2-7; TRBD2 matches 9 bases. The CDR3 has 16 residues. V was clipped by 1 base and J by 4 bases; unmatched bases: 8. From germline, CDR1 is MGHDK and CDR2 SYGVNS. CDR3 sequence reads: CASSEWKAGGWYEQYF. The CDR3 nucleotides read TGTGCCAGCAGTGAATGGAAAGCGGGAGGTTGGTACGAGCAGTACTTC.

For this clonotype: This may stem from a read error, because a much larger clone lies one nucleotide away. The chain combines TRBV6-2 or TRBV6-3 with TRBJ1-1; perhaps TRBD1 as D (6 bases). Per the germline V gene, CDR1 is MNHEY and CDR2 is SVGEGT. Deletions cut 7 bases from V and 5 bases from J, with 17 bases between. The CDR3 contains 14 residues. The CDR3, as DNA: TGTGCCAGCACTGCAAGGGGGTTGTGGACTGAAGCTTTCTTT. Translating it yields CASTARGLWTEAFF.

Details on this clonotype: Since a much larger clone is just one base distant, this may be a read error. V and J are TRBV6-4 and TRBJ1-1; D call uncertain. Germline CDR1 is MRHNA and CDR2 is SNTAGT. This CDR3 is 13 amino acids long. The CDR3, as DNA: TGTGCCGGCAGTGAAGGGTTAACGACTGAAGCTTTCTTT. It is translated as CAGSEGLTTEAFF.

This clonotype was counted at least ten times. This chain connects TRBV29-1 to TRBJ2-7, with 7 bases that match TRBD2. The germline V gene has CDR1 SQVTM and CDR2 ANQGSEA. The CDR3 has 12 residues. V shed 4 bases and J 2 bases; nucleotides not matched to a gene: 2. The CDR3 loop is CSVVSGPYEQYF. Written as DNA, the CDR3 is TGCAGCGTTGTTAGCGGGCCCTACGAGCAGTACTTC.

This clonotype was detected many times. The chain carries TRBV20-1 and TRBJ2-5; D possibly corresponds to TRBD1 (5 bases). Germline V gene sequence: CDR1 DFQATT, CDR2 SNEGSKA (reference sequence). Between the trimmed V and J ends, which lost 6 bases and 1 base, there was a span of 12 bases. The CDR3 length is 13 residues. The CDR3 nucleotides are TGCAGTGCAACCCCAGGGTTCCAAGAGACCCAGTACTTC. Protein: CSATPGFQETQYF.

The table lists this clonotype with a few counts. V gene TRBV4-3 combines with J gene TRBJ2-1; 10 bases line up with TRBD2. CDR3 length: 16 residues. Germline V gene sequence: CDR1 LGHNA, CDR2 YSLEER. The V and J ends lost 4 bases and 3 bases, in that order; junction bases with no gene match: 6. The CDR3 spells CASSLERGGRYNEQFF. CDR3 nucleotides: TGCGCCAGCAGCCTAGAGCGGGGGGGCCGCTACAATGAGCAGTTCTTC.

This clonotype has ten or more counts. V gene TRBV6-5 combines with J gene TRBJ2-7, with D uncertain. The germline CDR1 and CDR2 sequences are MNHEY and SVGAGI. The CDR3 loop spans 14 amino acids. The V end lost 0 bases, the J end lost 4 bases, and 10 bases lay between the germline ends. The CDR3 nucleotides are TGTGCCAGCAGTTACTCTGACTCGACGTACGAGCAGTACTTC. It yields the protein CASSYSDSTYEQYF.

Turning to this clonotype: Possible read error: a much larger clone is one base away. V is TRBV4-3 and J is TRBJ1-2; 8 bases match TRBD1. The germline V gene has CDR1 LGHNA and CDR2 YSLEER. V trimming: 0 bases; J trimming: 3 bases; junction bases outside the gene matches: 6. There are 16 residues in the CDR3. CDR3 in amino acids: CASSQDRGQADYGYTF. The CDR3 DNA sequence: TGCGCCAGCAGCCAAGACCGGGGACAGGCAGACTATGGCTACACCTTC.

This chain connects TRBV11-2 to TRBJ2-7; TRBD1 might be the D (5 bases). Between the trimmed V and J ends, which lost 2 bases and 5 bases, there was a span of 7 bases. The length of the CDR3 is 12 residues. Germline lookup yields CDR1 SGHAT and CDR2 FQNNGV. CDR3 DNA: TGTGCCAGCAGCTTACAGGGCCACGAGCAGTACTTC. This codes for CASSLQGHEQYF.

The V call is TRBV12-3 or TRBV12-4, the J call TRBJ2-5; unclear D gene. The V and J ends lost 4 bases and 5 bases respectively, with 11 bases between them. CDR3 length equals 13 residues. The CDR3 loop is CASSSGVVETQYF. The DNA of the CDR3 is TGTGCCAGCAGTTCTGGTGTGGTGGAGACCCAGTACTTC.

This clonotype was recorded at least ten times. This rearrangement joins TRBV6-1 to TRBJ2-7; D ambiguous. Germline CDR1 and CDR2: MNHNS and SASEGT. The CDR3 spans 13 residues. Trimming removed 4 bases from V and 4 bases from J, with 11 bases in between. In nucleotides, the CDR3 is TGTGCCAGCAGTGTGACATCGGAGTACGAGCAGTACTTC. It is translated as CASSVTSEYEQYF.

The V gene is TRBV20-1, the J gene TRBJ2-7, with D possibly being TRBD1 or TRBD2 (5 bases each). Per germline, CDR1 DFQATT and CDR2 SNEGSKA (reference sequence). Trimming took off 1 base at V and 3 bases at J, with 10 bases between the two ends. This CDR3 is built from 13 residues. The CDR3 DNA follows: TGCAGTGCTAGAGCGGGGCTATACTACGAGCAGTACTTC. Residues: CSARAGLYYEQYF.

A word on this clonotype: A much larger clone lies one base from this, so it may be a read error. CDR3 nucleotide sequence: TGTGCCAGCAGCCCGTCTTCCGACCCTTCGTACTTTGGGGCCAACGTCCTGACTTTC. Amino acid sequence: CASSPSSDPSYFGANVLTF. V and J are TRBV7-9 and TRBJ2-6; D is unclear. Germline values: CDR1 SEHNR, CDR2 FQNEAQ (reference sequence). The V gene lost 5 bases and the J gene lost 3 bases, with 23 bases spanning the gap. The CDR3 is made up of 19 amino acids.